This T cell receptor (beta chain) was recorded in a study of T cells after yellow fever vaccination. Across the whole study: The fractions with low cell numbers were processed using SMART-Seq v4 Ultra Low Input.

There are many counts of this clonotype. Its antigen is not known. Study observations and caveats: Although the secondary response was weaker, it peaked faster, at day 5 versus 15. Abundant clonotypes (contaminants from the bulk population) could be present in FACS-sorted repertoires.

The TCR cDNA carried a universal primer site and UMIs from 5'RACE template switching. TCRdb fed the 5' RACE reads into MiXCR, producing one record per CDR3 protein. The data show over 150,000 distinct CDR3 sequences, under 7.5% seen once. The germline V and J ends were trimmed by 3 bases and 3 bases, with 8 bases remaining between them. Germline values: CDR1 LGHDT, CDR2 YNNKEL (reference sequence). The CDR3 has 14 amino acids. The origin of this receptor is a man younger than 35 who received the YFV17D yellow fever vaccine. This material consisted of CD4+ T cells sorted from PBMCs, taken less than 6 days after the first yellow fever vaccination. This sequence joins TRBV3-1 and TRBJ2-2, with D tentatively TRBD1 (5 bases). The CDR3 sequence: CASSHRAHTGELFF. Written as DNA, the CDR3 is TGTGCCAGCAGCCACAGGGCCCACACCGGGGAGCTGTTTTTT. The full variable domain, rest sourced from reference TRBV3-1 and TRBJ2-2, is DTAVSQTPKYLVTQMGNDKSIKCEQNLGHDTMYWYKQDSKKFLKIMFSYNNKELIINETVPNRFSPKSPDKAHLNLHINSLELGDSAVYFCASSHRAHTGELFFGEGSRLTVL.